Described below is a single T cell receptor beta chain sequence and its context. Only a few counts were recorded for this clone. Its antigen target is currently unknown. Per-base qualities were not stored, and no clone one base away is much larger. The same CDR3 arises from other DNA sequences in this sample as well. The entry originates in a study of cytomegalovirus exposure and HLA in healthy donors (dated by TCRdb to about 2017). Context from the whole study: According to an earlier analysis of around 600 of the donors, about 180 million T cells yielded 120 million or so unique TCR beta sequences and 276 Gb of sequence data. Of the 398 genotyped donors, roughly 80% were placed in the genetic ancestry cluster associated with self-reported Caucasian donors. On average, roughly 240,000 unique TCR beta nucleotide sequences were sequenced per donor among more than 350 genotyped donors of the cohort, with roughly 19% of those sequences being non-productive. The study profiled the T cell repertoires of under 850 subjects by immunosequencing and related them to cytomegalovirus serostatus. A later analysis re-examined previously published TCR beta repertoires from 500 to 700 donors and added high-resolution HLA genotyping to investigate patterns of TCR occurrence. An earlier analysis of fewer than 750 of the donors used high-throughput TCR beta sequencing to judge whether each TCR beta V gene segment behaved as functional or pseudogenic. The number of donors typed differed by locus, with about 620-630 for A, B, C, DRB1 and DQB1, 522 for DQA1, 600 to 610 for DPA1, and 450 to 480 for DPB1. A later genetic analysis took genome-wide SNP genotypes for about three fifths of the 666 donors and used that subset as a discovery cohort. An early release that covered about 600 HLA-typed donors contained around 330 gigabases of sequencing data and 65 million to 100 million unique TCR sequences. Alongside the repertoire data, information on donor age, sex, ethnicity and CMV serostatus was compiled. In the later analysis, no new phenotypic data were used to find candidate immune exposures; instead, reliance was placed on TCR beta sequences and their occurrence across donors. To predict cytomegalovirus infection status, the study brought together high-throughput TCR immunosequencing, statistical association of individual TCRs with disease status, and machine learning. The aim of the study was to test whether cataloging public T cell receptors could identify signatures of past pathogen exposure. HLA typing included class I and class II loci at four-digit resolution. Every repertoire in the discovery cohort had been generated on one and the same sequencing platform. Along with the approximately 600-subject first cohort, a separate validation cohort of approximately 110 different subjects was used. Several DR-DQ haplotypes were handled as single units for association and clustering because linkage in the cohort was strong.

In total, more than 500 healthy bone marrow donors made up the cohort. All cohort members were sampled while nominally healthy, although unrecorded immune exposures were likely present. The donor was CMV seronegative and was included in the group of around 320 seronegative cohort members. A peripheral blood sample was collected from each donor, and TCR beta sequencing was performed on peripheral blood mononuclear cells. Genomic DNA was extracted from the blood cell samples with the Qiagen DNeasy Blood Extraction Kit. The paper's findings and limits, for the study overall: A group of highly shared sequence variants was considered likely to be a technical artifact of the sequencing pipeline. In an earlier analysis of roughly 560 of the donors, most TCR beta V segments were observed in productive rearrangements about 87% or about 30% of the time, broadly matching IMGT annotations. Specific HLA alleles were associated with over 15,000 TCR beta sequences at a false discovery rate of 0.05 in a later analysis. The study listed 164 TCR beta chains as associated with cytomegalovirus. The authors suggested that the approach could potentially be extended to other disease states and immunological phenotypes. Correlated functional status among segregating V segments might reflect linkage disequilibrium, but an unknown experimental factor could not be ruled out. The only immune exposure information available for the cohort was CMV serostatus. A further reported finding was that TCR beta sequences accurately predicted the HLA-A and HLA-B alleles for most subjects in the first cohort. In both the original and validation cohorts, the classifier was reported to diagnose cytomegalovirus status with high specificity and sensitivity. A later genetic analysis reported fewer N-insertions in productive TCRs among donors in an Asian-associated ancestry cluster than the roughly 690-donor mean. Because HLA typing was unavailable for some donors at each locus, only the typed subset was used in association tests. The presence/absence analyses assumed that sequencing depth was roughly uniform across donors, and that assumption may not be true. This cohort had only TCR beta chains sequenced, and the lack of alpha or paired-chain data limited which features could be detected. In vitro tests confirmed that a few of the cytomegalovirus-associated TCR beta chains recognize cytomegalovirus antigens. About 17 rarely observed V segments, including chromosome 9 orphons, were excluded from the earlier analysis of approximately 500 of the donors because counts were too low. According to a later analysis, most CMV-associated TCR beta chains appeared to be HLA-restricted, and the HLA associations seemed to be driven largely by CMV exposure. When HLA alleles, especially DR and DQ, strongly co-occurred, TCR associations were difficult to assign to individual alleles. Most TCR sequences were observed very rarely across donors, whereas some public TCRs were present in many individuals. An association between a missense DCLRE1C variant and V-gene and J-gene trimming of TCR beta chains was found in a later genetic analysis and replicated in an independent cohort. According to a later analysis, TCR association rates differed among HLA loci, with DRB1 alleles showing the most associated TCRs and HLA-C alleles showing the fewest. A later analysis found that HLA-associated TCR beta chains were more clonally expanded and had lower generation probabilities than equally common non-associated chains. According to a later analysis, parvovirus B19, influenza, CMV and Epstein-Barr virus appeared linked to several top co-occurrence clusters.

The library came from the immunoSEQ multiplex PCR assay. The multiplex PCR relied on a mix of 60 forward primers for TCR Vbeta segments and 13 reverse primers for TCR Jbeta segments. The CDR3 region of rearranged TCR beta genes was amplified from genomic DNA by a multiplex PCR assay. The amplified TCR beta libraries were sequenced on the Illumina HiSeq System as 87-base-pair reads. From the authors' description of their analysis: A later analysis tallied around 87 million unique TCR beta chains across the approximately 670 repertoires, and around 9.9 million of those chains were shared by two or more donors. Raw reads were error-corrected and collapsed into unique sequences by a nearest-neighbor algorithm in which closely related sequences were merged to remove PCR and sequencing errors. Alignment of CDR3 sequences to IMGT reference sequences was used to assign V, D and J gene segments. For a sequence to be retained, a match of at least six nucleotides to both a V gene segment and a J gene segment was required. Rearrangements were called productive when the CDR3 lacked stop codons and stayed in frame with V and J; all others were non-productive. Following IMGT convention, CDR3 was defined as the stretch from the second conserved V-encoded cysteine up to the conserved J-encoded phenylalanine. Sequences without an unambiguous match to a single V gene segment were excluded from the earlier analysis of almost 600 of the donors. In an earlier analysis of several hundred of the donors, V segments were called functional above 56.7% productive rearrangements and were called segregating when the between-donor standard deviation exceeded 5%. A statistical classification framework was built for diagnosing cytomegalovirus status from the catalog of TCR beta chain sequences. In a later analysis, TCR nucleotide sequences were compared against IMGT/GENE-DB human TR gene sequences so that V and J genes could be assigned. In a later analysis, CDR3 sequences and most-parsimonious VDJ recombination scenarios were assigned using the TCRdist pipeline. In a later analysis, each TCR beta chain was defined by its CDR3 amino acid sequence together with its V-gene family, and reads without a unique V-gene family were excluded. In a later analysis, approximately 590 highly shared, low-generation-probability nucleotide sequences were removed to address suspected cross-contamination and a sequencing artifact. In a later analysis, a clonal expansion index for each public chain was calculated from normalized within-repertoire ranks of inferred template counts. Generation probabilities in a later analysis came from a VDJ recombination model fitted to out-of-frame rearrangements, and those results were checked against IGoR. In a later analysis, TCR-TCR, TCR-HLA and TCR-CMV co-occurrence was scored with hypergeometric tests, and a repertoire-size bias correction was applied to TCR pairs. A later analysis estimated false discovery rates by permuting HLA or CMV assignments 20 times. In a later analysis, co-occurring TCRs were grouped using DBSCAN, with TCRdist sequence similarity added in when clustering inside HLA-allele-positive subsets. Repertoires with fewer than 30,000 or more than 120,000 public chains were left out of co-occurrence clustering, as were a handful of repertoires with anomalous nucleotide sharing. Sourced from immuneACCESS, this table was stored by TCRdb with only in-frame sequences that have V and J called. A share of the clones is absent; for the studies checked, an unresolved V gene accounts for under half, and the remainder has no known explanation. That table gives V, J and clone size, and the DNA gave D and trimming. The sample includes roughly 200,000 clones, with approximately 80% observed a single time. The ten largest clones add up to roughly 0.71% of the sample.

Sequenced sample: PBMCs. The sequence came from a boy younger than 10 in good health and CMV-seronegative.

The CDR3 region: CASSQDHRLAKNIQYF. The DNA sequence is given as TGCGCCAGCAGCCAAGATCACAGGTTAGCCAAAAACATTCAGTACTTC. Recombination connected TRBV4-1 to TRBJ2-4; the D gene is perhaps TRBD1, from 5 matching bases. At the junction V is shortened by 0 bases and J by 0 bases, with 9 bases in between. Its CDR3 holds 16 amino acids, cysteine through phenylalanine. Of all the DNA, just the CDR3 is kept, 48 bases in frame from base 1. Reading the germline V gene gives CDR1 MGHRA and CDR2 YSYEKL.